A single sample gave rise to the 8 T cell receptor beta chains below, sequenced in a study of PD-L1 blockade in urothelial cancer. Libraries were prepared by immunoSEQ multiplex PCR; TCRdb keeps only in-frame clonotypes and omits some of them. This table holds more than 55,000 clones, 70% to 90% found once. The source material was PBMCs, sampled around atezolizumab (anti-PD-L1) treatment. The receptor set was obtained from a man in his forties or fifties with urothelial cancer.

The J gene is TRBJ2-1, the V gene TRBV10-2, with D possibly being TRBD1 (5 bases). Trimming took 6 bases from V and 5 from J, leaving 14 bases between them. The length of the CDR3 is 14 residues. CDR1 and CDR2 from the germline V gene are WSHSY and SAAADI. CDR3: CASRVGEQDNEQFF. For the CDR3, the DNA is TGCGCCAGCAGAGTAGGGGAACAAGACAATGAGCAGTTCTTC.

The chain is built from TRBV5-1 and TRBJ2-1; the match to TRBD2 covers 11 bases. The J segment lost 7 bases and the V segment lost 4 bases, leaving 10 bases of the junction unmatched. The CDR3 totals 16 residues. Germline V gene lookup returns CDR1 SGHRS and CDR2 YFSETQ. CDR3 amino acids: CASSTTSGSIVNEQFF. DNA of the CDR3: TGCGCCAGCAGCACCACTAGCGGGAGTATAGTTAATGAGCAGTTCTTC.

DNA for the CDR3: TGTGCCAGCAGCGCGCCCGATCAGCCCCAGCATTTT. Protein sequence: CASSAPDQPQHF. The chain uses TRBV5-4 and TRBJ1-5; unclear D gene. The germline gives CDR1 SGHNT, CDR2 YYREEE (reference sequence). Trimming removed 4 bases at V and 5 bases at J, with 7 bases between. The CDR3 covers 12 residues. Together with reference TRBV5-4 and TRBJ1-5, the CDR3 gives the full variable domain: ETGVTQSPTHLIKTRGQQVTLRCSSQSGHNTVSWYQQALGQGPQFIFQYYREEENGRGNFPPRFSGLQFPNYSSELNVNALELDDSALYLCASSAPDQPQHFGDGTRLSIL.

The J gene is TRBJ2-5, the V gene TRBV7-8; TRBD1 matches at 9 bases. The J segment lost 4 bases and the V segment lost 4 bases, leaving 10 bases of the junction unmatched. Germline-derived CDR1 and CDR2 are SGHVS and FQNEAQ. CDR3 length equals 16 residues. This CDR3 reads CASSSSRTGVLETQYF. The CDR3 nucleotides are TGTGCCAGCAGCTCGTCGCGGACAGGGGTGTTAGAGACCCAGTACTTC. Complete variable domain (other parts from reference TRBV7-8 and TRBJ2-5): GAGVSQSPRYKVAKRGQDVALRCDPISGHVSLFWYQQALGQGPEFLTYFQNEAQLDKSGLPSDRFFAERPEGSVSTLKIQRTQQEDSAVYLCASSSSRTGVLETQYFGPGTRLLVL.

The rearrangement uses TRBV28 and TRBJ2-7, with D uncertain. V gave up 6 bases and J gave up 1 base, with 7 bases separating them. This CDR3 region has 12 residues. Germline V gives CDR1 MDHEN, CDR2 SYDVKM. This CDR3 reads CASSRGSYEQYF. The CDR3 region has the DNA TGTGCCAGCAGCCGCGGTTCCTACGAGCAGTACTTC.

The V gene is TRBV4-1, the J gene TRBJ1-1; 9 bases are shared with TRBD1. The CDR3 totals 18 residues. In germline, CDR1 is MGHRA, CDR2 YSYEKL. The V gene end was trimmed by 0 bases and the J gene end by 1 base; junction bases not matched to a gene: 9. The CDR3 loop is CASSQEGSGQGWNTEAFF. In nucleotides, the CDR3 is TGCGCCAGCAGCCAAGAGGGTTCAGGACAGGGGTGGAACACTGAAGCTTTCTTT.

V usage is TRBV20-1 and J usage is TRBJ1-3; D not certain. This CDR3 spans 11 amino acids. Germline assignment: CDR1 DFQATT and CDR2 SNEGSKA (reference sequence). With 6 bases removed from V and 2 bases from J, the gap between germline ends came to 5 bases. The CDR3 loop reads CSARTGNTIYF. The CDR3 region has the DNA TGCAGTGCGAGGACTGGAAACACCATATATTTT.

The J gene is TRBJ1-2, the V gene TRBV14, with D possibly matching TRBD1 (5 bases). The germline CDR1 and CDR2 sequences are SGHDN and FVKESK. CDR3 length: 12 residues. V lost 6 bases and J 9 bases, leaving 14 bases between the germline ends. The CDR3 DNA reads TGTGCCAGCAGTGCCCAGGGCGGAAGCTACACCTTC. As protein: CASSAQGGSYTF.